These 26 T cell receptor beta chains came from one sample sequenced in a study of T cell responses to AZD1222 COVID-19 vaccine. Libraries were prepared by immunoSEQ multiplex PCR; TCRdb keeps only in-frame clonotypes and omits some of them. This table holds about 130,000 clones, just over 85% found once. Sequences were derived from peripheral blood, sampled on day 0 of AZD1222 vaccination. The receptors derive from an adult in good health.

The chain employs TRBV6-1 and TRBJ2-2; 7 nucleotides match TRBD1. V lost 6 bases, J lost 4 bases, and 5 bases stayed unmatched. The germline V gene encodes CDR1 MNHNS and CDR2 SASEGT. The CDR3 sequence is 14 residues long. The CDR3 DNA sequence: TGTGCCAGCAGAGGGACAGCGAGCACCGGGGAGCTGTTTTTT. It yields the protein CASRGTASTGELFF.

A few counts support this clone. This rearrangement joins TRBV2 to TRBJ2-3; possibly TRBD2 for D (5 bases). This CDR3 comprises 14 residues. Trimming took 8 bases from V and 2 from J, leaving 14 bases between them. Germline V gives CDR1 SNHLY, CDR2 FYNNEI. This CDR3 is CASGGRGFTDTQYF. In DNA form, the CDR3 reads TGTGCCAGCGGTGGTAGAGGGTTCACAGATACGCAGTATTTT.

The chain carries TRBV28 and TRBJ2-3; no reliable D call. Germline V gene sequence: CDR1 MDHEN, CDR2 SYDVKM. Deletions cut 6 bases from V and 11 bases from J, with 15 bases between. The CDR3 totals 12 residues. The CDR3 is CASSTSVGLQYF. In nucleotides, the CDR3 is TGTGCCAGCAGCACCTCCGTCGGATTGCAGTATTTT. Filled out from reference TRBV28 and TRBJ2-3, the complete variable domain reads DVKVTQSSRYLVKRTGEKVFLECVQDMDHENMFWYRQDPGLGLRLIYFSYDVKMKEKGDIPEGYSVSREKKERFSLILESASTNQTSMYLCASSTSVGLQYFGPGTRLTVL.

This chain connects TRBV6-5 to TRBJ1-2, with D possibly matching TRBD1 (5 bases). Trimming stripped 6 bases from V and 4 bases from J, with 15 bases between. The germline V gene has CDR1 MNHEY and CDR2 SVGAGI. The length of the CDR3 is 14 residues. The CDR3 DNA reads as TGTGCCAGCAGCTCCAGGGTGGGAAGCTATGGCTACACCTTC. Translated: CASSSRVGSYGYTF.

J is TRBJ1-6 and V is TRBV28, with D hard to call. Germline V CDR1 and CDR2: MDHEN, SYDVKM. V lost 6 bases and J 7 bases, leaving 13 bases between the germline ends. The CDR3 length is 14 residues. DNA of the CDR3: TGTGCCAGCAGGCCGAATTCGGAAAATTCACCCCTCCACTTT. Its translation is CASRPNSENSPLHF.

The chain has TRBV6-5 and TRBJ1-4; D might be TRBD1 (5 bases). V lost 11 bases to trimming and J lost 0 bases, with 16 bases between them. CDR1 and CDR2 from the germline V gene are MNHEY and SVGAGI. The CDR3 has 15 residues. CDR3 residues: CASRGRDATNEKLFF. The CDR3 nucleotides read TGTGCCTCTAGGGGCAGGGATGCAACTAATGAAAAACTGTTTTTT.

J is TRBJ1-1 and V is TRBV19, with D possibly matching TRBD1 (5 bases). V shed 7 bases and J shed 8 bases, with 20 bases lying between them. In germline, CDR1 is LNHDA, CDR2 SQIVND (reference sequence). The CDR3 loop spans 14 amino acids. CDR3: CASNLQGSGREAFF. The CDR3 coding sequence is TGTGCCAGTAACCTCCAAGGGTCGGGGCGCGAAGCTTTCTTT.

This sequence joins TRBV7-9 and TRBJ1-2; D ambiguous. The germline V and J ends were trimmed by 5 bases and 3 bases, with 1 base remaining between them. In germline, CDR1 is SEHNR, CDR2 FQNEAQ (reference sequence). CDR3 length equals 10 residues. CDR3 DNA sequence: TGTGCCAGCAGCGACTATGGCTACACCTTC. It specifies CASSDYGYTF.

The CDR3 DNA follows: TGTGCCAGCCGCCCAGAAATTGATTTCTACAATGAGCAGTTCTTC. Amino acid sequence: CASRPEIDFYNEQFF. This chain uses TRBV7-9 with TRBJ2-1; D is uncertain. The length of the CDR3 is 15 residues. The V gene's germline CDR1 is SEHNR and CDR2 FQNEAQ (reference sequence). V was shortened by 8 bases and J by 3 bases, with 17 bases between the two germline ends.

This clone appeared once. At the DNA level, this CDR3 is encoded by other sequences in the same sample as well. The gene calls are TRBV21-1 and TRBJ1-6. TRBV21-1 is listed as a pseudogene. The CDR3 is 15 amino acids. The CDR3 region has the DNA TGTCCCACCCGCCCCCCAGGACCGGGGGGCTCACCCCTCCACTTT. It translates to CPTRPPGPGGSPLHF.

V gene TRBV4-2 combines with J gene TRBJ2-5, with 11 bases lining up with TRBD2. The germline V gene encodes CDR1 LGHNA and CDR2 YNFKEQ. CDR3 length: 15 residues. V lost 0 bases, J lost 5 bases, and 2 bases stayed unmatched. The chain's CDR3 is CASSQERTSGETQYF. The DNA for the CDR3 is TGTGCCAGCAGCCAAGAAAGGACTAGCGGGGAGACCCAGTACTTC.

The V and J genes are TRBV27 and TRBJ2-3; 13 bases line up with TRBD2. This CDR3 has 18 amino acids. Germline V gene data show CDR1 as MNHEY and CDR2 as SMNVEV (reference sequence). V was clipped by 8 bases and J by 5 bases; unmatched bases: 16. The CDR3 here is CASGPTSGGAAWIDTQYF. The CDR3 DNA is TGTGCCAGCGGCCCCACTAGCGGGGGGGCCGCGTGGATAGATACGCAGTATTTT.

J is TRBJ1-4 and V is TRBV5-1; TRBD1 matches at 9 bases. The CDR3 has 14 amino acids. The germline CDR1 and CDR2 sequences are SGHRS and YFSETQ. Losses at the gene ends were 5 bases for V and 10 bases for J; bases not matched to a gene: 9. DNA of the CDR3: TGCGCCAGCAGTATGGGGACAGGGCTGCTAAAACTGTTTTTT. Its protein is CASSMGTGLLKLFF. Full variable domain (outside the CDR3, taken from reference TRBV5-1 and TRBJ1-4): KAGVTQTPRYLIKTRGQQVTLSCSPISGHRSVSWYQQTPGQGLQFLFEYFSETQRNKGNFPGRFSGRQFSNSRSEMNVSTLELGDSALYLCASSMGTGLLKLFFGSGTQLSVL.

The gene calls are TRBV7-9 and TRBJ2-7; TRBD1 matches 8 bases. The ends lost 6 bases at V and 2 bases at J; junction bases unmatched: 3. Germline V gene data show CDR1 as SEHNR and CDR2 as FQNEAQ (reference sequence). The CDR3 consists of 13 residues. The CDR3 DNA reads as TGTGCCAGCAGACAGACAGGGGCCTACGAGCAGTACTTC. This sequence encodes CASRQTGAYEQYF.

Here the CDR3 DNA reads TGTGCCAGCAGCCGGGACAGACGGCTCTTGCCCCAGCATTTT. Translation: CASSRDRRLLPQHF. This sequence joins TRBV2 and TRBJ1-5; 7 nucleotides line up with TRBD1. Germline V CDR1 and CDR2: SNHLY, FYNNEI. This CDR3 contains 14 residues. V lost 6 bases to trimming and J lost 9 bases; unmatched junction nucleotides: 11. Full variable domain (remainder filled in from reference TRBV2 and TRBJ1-5): EPEVTQTPSHQVTQMGQEVILRCVPISNHLYFYWYRQILGQKVEFLVSFYNNEISEKSEIFDDQFSVERPDGSNFTLKIRSTKLEDSAMYFCASSRDRRLLPQHFGDGTRLSIL.

The chain carries TRBV27 and TRBJ2-7; no clear D. Germline CDR1 is MNHEY and CDR2 is SMNVEV (reference sequence). This CDR3 spans 15 amino acids. Trimming removed 5 bases from V and 2 bases from J, with 16 bases in between. The CDR3 loop is CASSARNLLTYEQYF. CDR3 nucleotides: TGTGCCAGCAGTGCCAGGAACCTATTGACCTACGAGCAGTACTTC.

The V gene is TRBV5-1, the J gene TRBJ2-3; no definite D call. CDR1 is SGHRS and CDR2 is YFSETQ in the germline V gene. The CDR3 runs to 13 residues. The V and J ends lost 5 bases and 0 bases respectively, with 7 bases between them. The CDR3 DNA is TGCGCCAGCAGTCCGACTAGCACAGATACGCAGTATTTT. Translating gives CASSPTSTDTQYF.

This chain links TRBV19 with TRBJ2-4, with D perhaps matching TRBD1 or TRBD2 (5 bases each). Between the trimmed V and J ends, which lost 5 bases and 0 bases, there was a span of 14 bases. CDR3 length: 16 residues. Germline assignment: CDR1 LNHDA and CDR2 SQIVND (reference sequence). This chain's CDR3 is CASSQFRDEAKNIQYF. In nucleotides, the CDR3 is TGTGCCAGTAGTCAGTTCAGGGACGAAGCCAAAAACATTCAGTACTTC.

This chain uses TRBV24-1 with TRBJ1-5; the D is unclear. Germline loops: CDR1 KGHDR, CDR2 SFDVKD. V was clipped by 5 bases and J by 11 bases, with 24 bases between them. The CDR3 totals 16 residues. Written as DNA, the CDR3 is TGTGCCACCAGTGTTGGCGGTGAGGGTTCCACATTCGCCCAGCATTTT. Its protein product is CATSVGGEGSTFAQHF.

This chain connects TRBV3-1 (or the pseudogene TRBV3-2) to TRBJ1-4; tentative D call: TRBD1 (6 bases). Trimming removed 6 bases at V and 5 bases at J, with 10 bases between. This CDR3 spans 13 amino acids. Per the germline V gene, CDR1 is LGHDT and CDR2 is YNNKEL (reference sequence). The CDR3 here is CASSTGKNEKLFF. CDR3 DNA: TGTGCCAGCAGTACAGGGAAAAATGAAAAACTGTTTTTT.

This chain uses TRBV28 with TRBJ2-7; 8 bases are shared with TRBD1. Unmatched junction bases numbered 9, after V lost 5 bases and J lost 3 bases. The V gene's germline CDR1 is MDHEN and CDR2 SYDVKM. The CDR3 totals 15 residues. The CDR3 is CASSPRQGLDYEQYF. CDR3 DNA: TGTGCCAGCAGTCCCCGACAGGGGCTCGACTACGAGCAGTACTTC.

CDR3 nucleotide sequence: TGTGCCAGCAGTTACCATCTAGCGGGGTACAATGAGCAGTTCTTC. Its translation: CASSYHLAGYNEQFF. The chain couples TRBV6-2 or TRBV6-3 to TRBJ2-1, with TRBD2 identical over 9 bases. There are 15 residues in the CDR3. The V segment lost 2 bases and the J segment 4 bases; nucleotides outside the gene matches: 3. The V gene's germline CDR1 is MNHEY and CDR2 SVGEGT.

The chain recombines TRBV4-2 with TRBJ1-1; D is unresolved. V lost 1 base to trimming and J lost 4 bases, with 13 bases between them. This CDR3 has 15 amino acids. Germline assignment: CDR1 LGHNA and CDR2 YNFKEQ. The CDR3 region is CASSQAQSLVTEAFF. The CDR3 DNA follows: TGTGCCAGCAGCCAAGCCCAGAGTTTGGTCACTGAAGCTTTCTTT.

J is TRBJ2-7 and V is TRBV4-3; 8 bases match TRBD1. Germline assignment: CDR1 LGHNA and CDR2 YSLEER. With 5 bases clipped from V and 3 bases from J, the junction kept 3 bases outside the gene matches. The CDR3 consists of 13 residues. The DNA for the CDR3 is TGCGCCAGCAGCATCGACAGGGGCTACGAGCAGTACTTC. It encodes CASSIDRGYEQYF.

The chain uses TRBV9 and TRBJ1-1; no firm D call. CDR1 is SGDLS, CDR2 YYNGEE, per germline. Trimming took 4 bases from V and 3 from J, leaving 22 bases between them. The CDR3 totals 17 residues. The CDR3 sequence is CASSPRRAIGQDTEAFF. The CDR3 DNA sequence: TGTGCCAGCAGCCCCCGACGGGCGATTGGCCAAGACACTGAAGCTTTCTTT.

The V gene is TRBV3-1 (or the pseudogene TRBV3-2), the J gene TRBJ1-4; TRBD1 might be the D (5 bases). The CDR3 spans 14 residues. V was shortened by 4 bases and J by 10 bases, with 16 bases between the two germline ends. Looked up from germline, CDR1 is LGHDT and CDR2 is YNNKEL (reference sequence). CDR3 sequence (DNA): TGTGCCAGCAGCCTGGATCTGGGGGGTGCAAAACTGTTTTTT. Protein sequence: CASSLDLGGAKLFF.